This T cell receptor (beta chain) was retrieved from a study of T-cell reconstitution after alpha-beta-depleted transplantation in children. Points from the study as a whole: Several hundred expanded graft clones reportedly were the source of alpha-beta T cells about two months after transplant.

TCRbeta library preparation incorporated unique molecular identifiers. TCRdb analysed the PCR reads with MiXCR anew, one entry per CDR3 protein. The table lists a few hundred thousand distinct CDR3 sequences, roughly 16% of them singletons. Worth noting for this clonotype: The antigen remains unidentified.

Trimming removed 3 bases at V and 4 bases at J, with 15 bases between. Germline V gene data show CDR1 as SEHNR and CDR2 as FQNEAQ (reference sequence). The CDR3 has 15 amino acids. This sample comprised PBMCs, mostly from graft donor cells, obtained 360 days after TCRalphabeta/CD19-depleted stem cell transplant. The TCR was taken from a boy younger than two who had a stem cell transplant for Wiskott-Aldrich syndrome, so the T cells may come from the graft donor. The rearrangement uses TRBV7-9 and TRBJ1-1; D unresolved. The CDR3, as DNA: TGTGCCAGCAGCTTTCGGACCGAGCGGAGCACTGAAGCTTTCTTT. Translating it yields CASSFRTERSTEAFF.